Detailed here is one T cell receptor (beta chain). Antigen: not known. Once isolated by positive magnetic bead selection, the CD4+ and CD8+ cells had their purity checked by flow cytometry. Per the study methods: Patient CD8+ clones above 1% seldom matched published virus-specific TCRB sequences. Measured with immunoSEQ multiplex PCR; TCRdb has only the in-frame clones, and not every one. V and J calls and clone size are given by that table; D and trimming were obtained from the DNA. This table holds approximately 5,300 clones, approximately 80% found once. The entry originates in a study of somatic mutations in cytotoxic T cells in rheumatoid arthritis. Study overall: Including V beta1+ cells that were sequenced for TCRB, some T-cell populations stained with V beta antibodies were flow-sorted at nearly 100% purity. Study-level results: There was no significant difference in CD8+ T-cell clonality between rheumatoid arthritis patients and age-matched healthy controls.

The CDR3 has 15 amino acids. Between the trimmed V and J ends, which lost 0 bases and 2 bases, there was a span of 7 bases. Germline CDR1 MNHEY, CDR2 SVGAGI. The TCR comes from a middle-aged man with rheumatoid arthritis. The V gene is TRBV6-5, the J gene TRBJ2-2; D gene ambiguous. The material sequenced was CD8+ T cells sorted from blood, taken at a follow-up visit. The CDR3 DNA is TGTGCCAGCAGTTACTCGATTGGTAACACCGGGGAGCTGTTTTTT. Its translation is CASSYSIGNTGELFF.